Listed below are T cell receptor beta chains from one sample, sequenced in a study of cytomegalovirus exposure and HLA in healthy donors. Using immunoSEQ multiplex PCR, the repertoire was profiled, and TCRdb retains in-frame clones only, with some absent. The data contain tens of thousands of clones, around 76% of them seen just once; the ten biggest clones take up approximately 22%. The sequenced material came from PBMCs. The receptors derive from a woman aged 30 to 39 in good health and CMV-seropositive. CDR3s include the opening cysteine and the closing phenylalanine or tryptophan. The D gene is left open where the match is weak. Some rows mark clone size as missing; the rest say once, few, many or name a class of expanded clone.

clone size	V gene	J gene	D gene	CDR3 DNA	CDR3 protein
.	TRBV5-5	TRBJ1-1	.	TGTGCCAGCAGATCATGGGACGGGAGCACTGAAGCTTTCTTT	CASRSWDGSTEAFF
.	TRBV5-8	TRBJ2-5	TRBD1	TGTGCCAGCACGGATTTCAGGGGGCTGGGGGAGACCCAGTACTTC	CASTDFRGLGETQYF
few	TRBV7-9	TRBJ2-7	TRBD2	TGTGCCAGCAGCTTAGGCCTGGCGGGAGTTTCGTACGAGCAGTACTTC	CASSLGLAGVSYEQYF
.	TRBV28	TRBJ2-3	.	TGTGCCAGCAGTTTGGGCAGGAGCACAGATACGCAGTATTTT	CASSLGRSTDTQYF
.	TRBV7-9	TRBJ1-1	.	TGTGCCAGCAGACGAGACACCTTGAACACTGAAGCTTTCTTT	CASRRDTLNTEAFF
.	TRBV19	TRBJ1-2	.	TGTGCCAGTAGCTCCTCGAGTCGGAGGTATGGCTACACCTTC	CASSSSSRRYGYTF
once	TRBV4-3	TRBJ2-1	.	TGCGCCAGCAGCCAAGATTTCCGAGAGGCCTACAATGAGCAGTTCTTC	CASSQDFREAYNEQFF
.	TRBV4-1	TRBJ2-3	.	TGCGCCAGCAGCCAAGATTCAGGAACGCAGTATTTT	CASSQDSGTQYF
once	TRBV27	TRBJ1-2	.	TGTGCCAGCAGTCTTGCACAGGGTCAGGGCTACACCTTC	CASSLAQGQGYTF
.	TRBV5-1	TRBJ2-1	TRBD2	TGCGCCAGCAGCGCGGGACCGGGAGGGCCTTCCGGTGAGCAGTTCTTC	CASSAGPGGPSGEQFF
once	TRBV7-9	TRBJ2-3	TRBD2	TGTGCCAGCAGCAAGGGACTAGTCCCCGATACGCAGTATTTT	CASSKGLVPDTQYF
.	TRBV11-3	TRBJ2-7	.	TGTGCCAGCAGCTTATTCACAGGGCCCTACGAGCAGTACTTC	CASSLFTGPYEQYF
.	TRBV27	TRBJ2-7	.	TGTGCCAGCAGTTCCGGACAGAGTTGGGGTCGCGAGCAGTACTTC	CASSSGQSWGREQYF
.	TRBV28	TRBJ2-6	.	TGTGCCAGCAGGCTTCGGAGCTCTGGGGCCAACGTCCTGACTTTC	CASRLRSSGANVLTF
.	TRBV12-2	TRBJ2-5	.	TGTGCAAGTCGCTTAGCCAGGGAAGAGGACCAAGAGACCCAGTACTTC	CASRLAREEDQETQYF
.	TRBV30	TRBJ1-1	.	TGTGCCTGGACCCGGACAGCGAACACTGAAGCTTTCTTT	CAWTRTANTEAFF
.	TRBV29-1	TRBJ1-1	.	TGCAGCGTCCACCCCGGGGACATGAACACTGAAGCTTTCTTT	CSVHPGDMNTEAFF
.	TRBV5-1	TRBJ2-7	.	TGCGCCAGCCACCTTTCGAGAGGCTCCTACGAGCAGTACTTC	CASHLSRGSYEQYF
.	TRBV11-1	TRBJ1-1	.	TGTGCCAGCAGCTTAGCGCCAACAGCGGGTGAAGCTTTCTTT	CASSLAPTAGEAFF
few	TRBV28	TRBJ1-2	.	TGTGCCAGCAGTTTTCAGGGGTTTGATGGCTACACCTTC	CASSFQGFDGYTF
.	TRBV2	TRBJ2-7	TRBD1	TGTGCCAGCAGCGGGGACAGGGGATACGAGCAGTACTTC	CASSGDRGYEQYF
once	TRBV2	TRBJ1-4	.	TGTGCCAGCTACATCAGGGCAACTAATGAAAAACTGTTTTTT	CASYIRATNEKLFF
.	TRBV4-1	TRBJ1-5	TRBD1	TGCGCCAGCAGCCAATATGGACAGGGGCCCAATCAGCCCCAGCATTTT	CASSQYGQGPNQPQHF
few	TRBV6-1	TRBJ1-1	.	TGTGCCAGCAGTGAACGGGGTGGCACTGAAGCTTTCTTT	CASSERGGTEAFF
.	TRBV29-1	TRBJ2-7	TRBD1	TGCAGCGTTGAAGATCTTGGGACAGGAACCTACGAGCAGTACTTC	CSVEDLGTGTYEQYF
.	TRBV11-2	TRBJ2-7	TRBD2	TGTGCCAGCAGCTTAGTGTTGAGGACTAGCGCCTACGAGCAGTACTTC	CASSLVLRTSAYEQYF
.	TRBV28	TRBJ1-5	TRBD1	TGTGCCAGCAGGTGGGGACAGAATCAGCCCCAGCATTTT	CASRWGQNQPQHF
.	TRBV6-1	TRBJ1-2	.	TGTGCCAGCAGTACGCCAATGATAGGGGCGGAGGGCTACACCTTC	CASSTPMIGAEGYTF
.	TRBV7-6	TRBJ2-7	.	TGTGCCAGCAGTTTAGGGACTCTTACCTACGAGCAGTACTTC	CASSLGTLTYEQYF
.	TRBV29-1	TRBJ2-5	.	TGCAGCGTTGATCTTTTAAGGGGCGATATTACTGAGACCCAGTACTTC	CSVDLLRGDITETQYF
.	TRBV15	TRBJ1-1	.	TGTGCCACCAGCAGACAGGGGCCGCGGAACACTGAAGCTTTCTTT	CATSRQGPRNTEAFF
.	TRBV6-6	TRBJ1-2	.	TGTGCCAGCAGTTACTCCGGGCAGGGTAGCTATGGCTACACCTTC	CASSYSGQGSYGYTF